The T cell receptor (beta chain) described here comes from a study of identical twins. TCRdb redid the calling of the 5' RACE reads with MiXCR, one entry per CDR3 protein. The sample lists roughly 690,000 distinct CDR3 sequences, less than 25% seen once, with more than 4% in the top ten. The germline V gene encodes CDR1 MNHEY and CDR2 SVGAGI. The CDR3 has 16 amino acids. The V end was cut by 4 bases, the J end by 6 bases, with 22 bases between. Among all donors, each was a healthy Caucasian. The same sample was also used in a study of T cells expressing NK-cell markers. That study adds: From sorted CD3+CD56+NKG2C+, CD3+CD56+NKG2C- and CD3+CD56-NKG2C+ T cells came the TCR beta repertoires.

The chain joins TRBV6-5 to TRBJ2-7; D possibly corresponds to TRBD2 (6 bases). The receptor comes from a woman aged 18-29 years in good health. The sequencing sample was made of PBMCs. Written as DNA, the CDR3 is TGTGCCAGCAGTTTAATAGGAGGCGGTAGGGGAGGCGAGCAGTACTTC. Translated: CASSLIGGGRGGEQYF.